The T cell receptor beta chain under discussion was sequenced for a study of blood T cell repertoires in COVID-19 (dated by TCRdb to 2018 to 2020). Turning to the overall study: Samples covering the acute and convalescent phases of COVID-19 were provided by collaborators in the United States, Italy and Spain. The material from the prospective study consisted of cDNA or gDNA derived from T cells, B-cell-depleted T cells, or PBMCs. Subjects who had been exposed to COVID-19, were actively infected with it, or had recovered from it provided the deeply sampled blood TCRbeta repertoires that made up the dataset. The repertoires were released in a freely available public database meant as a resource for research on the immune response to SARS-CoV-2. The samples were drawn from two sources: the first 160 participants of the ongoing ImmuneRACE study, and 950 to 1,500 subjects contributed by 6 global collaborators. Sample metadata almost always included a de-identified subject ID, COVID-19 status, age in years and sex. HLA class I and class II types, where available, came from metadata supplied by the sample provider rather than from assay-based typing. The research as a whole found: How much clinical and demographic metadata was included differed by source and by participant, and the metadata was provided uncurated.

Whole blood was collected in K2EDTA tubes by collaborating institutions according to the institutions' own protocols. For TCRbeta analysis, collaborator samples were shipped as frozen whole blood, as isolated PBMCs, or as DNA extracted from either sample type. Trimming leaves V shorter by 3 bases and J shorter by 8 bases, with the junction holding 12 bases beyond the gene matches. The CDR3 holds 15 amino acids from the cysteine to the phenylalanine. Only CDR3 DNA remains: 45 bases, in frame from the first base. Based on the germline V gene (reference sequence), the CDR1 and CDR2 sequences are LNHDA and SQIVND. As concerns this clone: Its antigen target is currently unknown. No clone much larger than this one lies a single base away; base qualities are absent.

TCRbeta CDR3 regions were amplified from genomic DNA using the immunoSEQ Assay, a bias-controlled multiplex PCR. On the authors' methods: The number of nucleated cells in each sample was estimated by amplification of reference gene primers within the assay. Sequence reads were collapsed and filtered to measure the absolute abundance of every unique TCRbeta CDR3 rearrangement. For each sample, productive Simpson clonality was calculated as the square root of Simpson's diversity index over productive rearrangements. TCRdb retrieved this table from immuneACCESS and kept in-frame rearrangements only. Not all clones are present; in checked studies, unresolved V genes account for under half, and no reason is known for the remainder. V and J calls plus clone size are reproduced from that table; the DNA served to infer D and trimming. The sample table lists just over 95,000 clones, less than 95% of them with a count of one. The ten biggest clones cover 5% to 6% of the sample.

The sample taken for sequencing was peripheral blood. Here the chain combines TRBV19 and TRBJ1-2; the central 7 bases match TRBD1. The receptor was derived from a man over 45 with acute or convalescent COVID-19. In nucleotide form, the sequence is TGTGCCAGTAGTATCCTGACAGGGTCGATGGGGGGCTACACCTTC. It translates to CASSILTGSMGGYTF.